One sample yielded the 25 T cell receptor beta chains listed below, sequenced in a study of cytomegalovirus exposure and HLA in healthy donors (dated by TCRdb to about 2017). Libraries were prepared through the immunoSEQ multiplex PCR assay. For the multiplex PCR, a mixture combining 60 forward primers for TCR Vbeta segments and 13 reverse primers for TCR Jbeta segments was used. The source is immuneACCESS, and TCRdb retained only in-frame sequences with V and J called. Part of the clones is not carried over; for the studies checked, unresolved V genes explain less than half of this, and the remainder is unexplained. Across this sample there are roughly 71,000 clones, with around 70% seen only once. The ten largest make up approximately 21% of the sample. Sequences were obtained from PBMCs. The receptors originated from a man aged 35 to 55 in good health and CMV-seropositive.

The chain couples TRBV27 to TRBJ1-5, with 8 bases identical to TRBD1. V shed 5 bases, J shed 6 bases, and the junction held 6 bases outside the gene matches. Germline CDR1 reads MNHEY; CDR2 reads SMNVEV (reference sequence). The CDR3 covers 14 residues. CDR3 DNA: TGTGCCAGCAGTAAAGGACAGGGAGGTCAGCCCCAGCATTTT. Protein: CASSKGQGGQPQHF.

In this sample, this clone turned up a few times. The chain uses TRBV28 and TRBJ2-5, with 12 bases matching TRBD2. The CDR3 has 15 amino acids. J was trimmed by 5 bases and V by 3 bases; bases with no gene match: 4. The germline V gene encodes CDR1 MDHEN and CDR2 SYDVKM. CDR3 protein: CASSFMLAGGETQYF. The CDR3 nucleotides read TGTGCCAGCAGTTTTATGCTAGCGGGGGGGGAGACCCAGTACTTC.

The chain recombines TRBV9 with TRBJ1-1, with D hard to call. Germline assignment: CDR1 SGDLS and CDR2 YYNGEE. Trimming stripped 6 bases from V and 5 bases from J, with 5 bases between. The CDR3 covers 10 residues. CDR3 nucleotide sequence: TGTGCCAGCACTTCGACTGAAGCTTTCTTT. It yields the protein CASTSTEAFF.

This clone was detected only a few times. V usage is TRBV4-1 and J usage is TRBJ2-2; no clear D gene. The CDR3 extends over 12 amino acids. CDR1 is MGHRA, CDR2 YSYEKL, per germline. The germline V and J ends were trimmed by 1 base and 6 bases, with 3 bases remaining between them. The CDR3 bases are TGCGCCAGCAGCCAAGTATCCGGGGAGCTGTTTTTT. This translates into CASSQVSGELFF.

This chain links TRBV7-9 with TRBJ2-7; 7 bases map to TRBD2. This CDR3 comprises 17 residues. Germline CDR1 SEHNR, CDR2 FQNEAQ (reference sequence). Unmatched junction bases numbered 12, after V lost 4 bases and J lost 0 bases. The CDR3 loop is CASSSHRGLLSSYEQYF. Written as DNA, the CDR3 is TGTGCCAGCAGCTCACATCGGGGACTACTTAGCTCCTACGAGCAGTACTTC. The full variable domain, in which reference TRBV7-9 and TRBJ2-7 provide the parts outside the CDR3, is DTGVSQNPRHKITKRGQNVTFRCDPISEHNRLYWYRQTLGQGPEFLTYFQNEAQLEKSRLLSDRFSAERPKGSFSTLEIQRTEQGDSAMYLCASSSHRGLLSSYEQYFGPGTRLTVT.

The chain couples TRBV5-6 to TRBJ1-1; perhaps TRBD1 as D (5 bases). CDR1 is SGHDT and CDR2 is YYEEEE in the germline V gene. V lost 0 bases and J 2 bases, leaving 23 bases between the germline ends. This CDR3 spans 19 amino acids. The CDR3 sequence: CASSLVRVQWVGGNTEAFF. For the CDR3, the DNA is TGTGCCAGCAGCTTGGTAAGGGTGCAGTGGGTCGGGGGAAACACTGAAGCTTTCTTT.

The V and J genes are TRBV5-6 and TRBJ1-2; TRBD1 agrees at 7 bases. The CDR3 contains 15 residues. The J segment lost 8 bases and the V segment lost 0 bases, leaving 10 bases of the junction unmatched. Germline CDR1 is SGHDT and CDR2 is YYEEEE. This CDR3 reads CASSLGQGTIYGYTF. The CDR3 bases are TGTGCCAGCAGCTTGGGACAGGGTACAATCTACGGCTACACCTTC. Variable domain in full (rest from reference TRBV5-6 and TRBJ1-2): DAGVTQSPTHLIKTRGQQVTLRCSPKSGHDTVSWYQQALGQGPQFIFQYYEEEERQRGNFPDRFSGHQFPNYSSELNVNALLLGDSALYLCASSLGQGTIYGYTFGSGTRLTVV.

The CDR3 DNA is TGTGCCAGCAGCCTACCGACAGGGGGGGCCTACAATGAGCAGTTCTTC. Residues: CASSLPTGGAYNEQFF. This chain links TRBV5-6 with TRBJ2-1, with TRBD1 matching over 9 bases. Trimming cost V 4 bases and J 2 bases; bases outside gene matches: 7. CDR1 SGHDT and CDR2 YYEEEE come from the germline V gene. This CDR3 has 16 residues.

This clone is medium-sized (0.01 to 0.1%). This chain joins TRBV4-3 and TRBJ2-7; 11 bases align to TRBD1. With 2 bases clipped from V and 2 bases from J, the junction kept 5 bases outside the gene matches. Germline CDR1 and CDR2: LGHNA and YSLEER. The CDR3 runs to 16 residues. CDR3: CASSQLTGQGAYEQYF. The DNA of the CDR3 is TGCGCCAGCAGCCAATTAACGGGACAGGGGGCCTACGAGCAGTACTTC.

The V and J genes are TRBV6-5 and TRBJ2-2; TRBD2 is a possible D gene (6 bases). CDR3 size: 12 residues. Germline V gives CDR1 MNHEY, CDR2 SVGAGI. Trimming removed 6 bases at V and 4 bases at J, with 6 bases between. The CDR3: CASRAGTGELFF. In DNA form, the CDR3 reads TGTGCCAGCAGAGCGGGCACCGGGGAGCTGTTTTTT.

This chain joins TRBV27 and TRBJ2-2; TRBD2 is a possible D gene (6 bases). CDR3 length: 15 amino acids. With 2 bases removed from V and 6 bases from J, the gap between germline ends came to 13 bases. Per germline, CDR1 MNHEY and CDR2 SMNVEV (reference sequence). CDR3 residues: CASSLLGSGAGELFF. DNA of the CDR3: TGTGCCAGCAGTTTACTAGGTTCGGGGGCCGGGGAGCTGTTTTTT.

For the CDR3, the DNA is TGTGCCAGCAGCCCCGACAGGGGGCGCGGCTACACCTTC. It yields the protein CASSPDRGRGYTF. This sequence joins TRBV7-2 and TRBJ1-2, with TRBD1 matching 10 bases. The germline gives CDR1 SGHTA, CDR2 FQGNSA. The CDR3 totals 13 residues. Trimming at V came to 5 bases and at J to 8 bases, leaving 5 bases not matched to a gene.

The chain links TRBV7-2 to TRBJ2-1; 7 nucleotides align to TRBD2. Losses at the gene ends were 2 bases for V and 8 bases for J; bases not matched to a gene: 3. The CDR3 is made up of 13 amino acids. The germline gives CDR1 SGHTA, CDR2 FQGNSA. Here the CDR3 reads CASSLKAGDEQFF. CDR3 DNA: TGTGCCAGCAGCTTAAAGGCGGGGGATGAGCAGTTCTTC.

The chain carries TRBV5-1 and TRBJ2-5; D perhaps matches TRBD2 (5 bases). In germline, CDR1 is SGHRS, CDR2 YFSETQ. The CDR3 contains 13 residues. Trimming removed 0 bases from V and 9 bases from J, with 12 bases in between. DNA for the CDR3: TGCGCCAGCAGCTTGGGGTTGTCCGGGGCCCAGTACTTC. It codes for CASSLGLSGAQYF.

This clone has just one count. The CDR3: CASSYRDRDYEQYF. The CDR3 coding sequence is TGTGCCAGCAGTTACCGGGACAGGGACTACGAGCAGTACTTC. This chain uses TRBV6-5 with TRBJ2-7, with 9 bases matching TRBD1. V lost 2 bases and J lost 3; bases outside the gene matches: 2. CDR1 and CDR2 (germline): MNHEY, SVGAGI. The CDR3 is 14 amino acids.

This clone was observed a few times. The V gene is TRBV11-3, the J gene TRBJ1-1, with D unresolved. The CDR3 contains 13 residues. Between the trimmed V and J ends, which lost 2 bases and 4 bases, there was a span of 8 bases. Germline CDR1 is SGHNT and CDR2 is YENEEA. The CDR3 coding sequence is TGTGCCAGCAGCTTAAACTCGGGCACTGAAGCTTTCTTT. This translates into CASSLNSGTEAFF. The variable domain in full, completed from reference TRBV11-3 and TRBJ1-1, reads EAGVVQSPRYKIIEKKQPVAFWCNPISGHNTLYWYLQNLGQGPELLIRYENEEAVDDSQLPKDRFSAERLKGVDSTLKIQPAELGDSAVYLCASSLNSGTEAFFGQGTRLTVV.

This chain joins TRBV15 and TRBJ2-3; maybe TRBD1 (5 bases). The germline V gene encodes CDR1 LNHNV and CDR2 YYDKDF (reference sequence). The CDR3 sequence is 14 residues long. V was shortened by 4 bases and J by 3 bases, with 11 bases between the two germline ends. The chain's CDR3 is CATSTGRATDTQYF. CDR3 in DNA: TGTGCCACCAGCACCGGCAGGGCGACAGATACGCAGTATTTT. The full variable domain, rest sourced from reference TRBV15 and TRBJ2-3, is DAMVIQNPRYQVTQFGKPVTLSCSQTLNHNVMYWYQQKSSQAPKLLFHYYDKDFNNEADTPDNFQSRRPNTSFCFLDIRSPGLGDTAMYLCATSTGRATDTQYFGPGTRLTVL.

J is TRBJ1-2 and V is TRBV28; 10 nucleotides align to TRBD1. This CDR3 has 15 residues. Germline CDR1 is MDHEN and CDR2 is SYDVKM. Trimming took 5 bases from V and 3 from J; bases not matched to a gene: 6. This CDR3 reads CASSNRDRGHYGYTF. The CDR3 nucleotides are TGTGCCAGCAGTAACCGGGACAGGGGACACTATGGCTACACCTTC.

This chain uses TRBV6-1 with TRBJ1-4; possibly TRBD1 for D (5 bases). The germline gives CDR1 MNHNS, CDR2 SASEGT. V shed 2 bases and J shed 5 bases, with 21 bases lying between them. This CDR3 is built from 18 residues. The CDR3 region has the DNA TGTGCCAGCAGTGAAAGGGGAACAGCCGCGGCCTTGAATGAAAAACTGTTTTTT. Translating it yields CASSERGTAAALNEKLFF.

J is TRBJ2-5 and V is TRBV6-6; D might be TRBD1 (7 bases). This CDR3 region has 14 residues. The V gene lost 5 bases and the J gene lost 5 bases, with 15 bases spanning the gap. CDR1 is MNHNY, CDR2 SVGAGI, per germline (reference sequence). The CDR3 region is CASSQTGRRETQYF. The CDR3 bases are TGTGCCAGCAGTCAGACAGGGAGGAGGGAGACCCAGTACTTC.

The CDR3 is CASGVGQVGQETQYF. The CDR3 DNA is TGTGCCAGCGGGGTGGGGCAGGTTGGCCAAGAGACCCAGTACTTC. This chain links TRBV2 with TRBJ2-5; TRBD1 is a possible D gene (5 bases). CDR3 length: 15 residues. V was clipped by 8 bases and J by 1 base, with 17 bases between them. Germline V gene data show CDR1 as SNHLY and CDR2 as FYNNEI.

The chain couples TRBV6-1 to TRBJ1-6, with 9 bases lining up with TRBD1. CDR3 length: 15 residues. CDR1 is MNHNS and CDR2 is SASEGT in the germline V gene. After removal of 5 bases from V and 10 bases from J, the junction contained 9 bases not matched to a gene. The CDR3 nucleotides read TGTGCCAGCAGTATCCGGGACAGGGTTGCCTCACCCCTCCACTTT. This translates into CASSIRDRVASPLHF.

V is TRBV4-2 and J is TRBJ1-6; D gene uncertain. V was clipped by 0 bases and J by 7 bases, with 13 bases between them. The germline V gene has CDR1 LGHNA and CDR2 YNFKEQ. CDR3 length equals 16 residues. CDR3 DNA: TGTGCCAGCAGCCAAGATCCGGGTCAGATCAATTCACCCCTCCACTTT. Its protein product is CASSQDPGQINSPLHF.

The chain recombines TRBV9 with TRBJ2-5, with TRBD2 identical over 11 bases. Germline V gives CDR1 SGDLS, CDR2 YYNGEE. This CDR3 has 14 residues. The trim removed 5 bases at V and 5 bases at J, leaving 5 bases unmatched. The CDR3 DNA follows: TGTGCCAGCAGTCCGACTAGCGGGGCCGAGACCCAGTACTTC. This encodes CASSPTSGAETQYF.

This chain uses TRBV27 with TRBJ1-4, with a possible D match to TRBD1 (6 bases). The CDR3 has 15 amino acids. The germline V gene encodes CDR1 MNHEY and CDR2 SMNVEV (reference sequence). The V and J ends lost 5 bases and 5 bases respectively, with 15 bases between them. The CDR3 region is CASSPNREVNEKLFF. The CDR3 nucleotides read TGTGCCAGCAGTCCCAACAGGGAAGTCAATGAAAAACTGTTTTTT.